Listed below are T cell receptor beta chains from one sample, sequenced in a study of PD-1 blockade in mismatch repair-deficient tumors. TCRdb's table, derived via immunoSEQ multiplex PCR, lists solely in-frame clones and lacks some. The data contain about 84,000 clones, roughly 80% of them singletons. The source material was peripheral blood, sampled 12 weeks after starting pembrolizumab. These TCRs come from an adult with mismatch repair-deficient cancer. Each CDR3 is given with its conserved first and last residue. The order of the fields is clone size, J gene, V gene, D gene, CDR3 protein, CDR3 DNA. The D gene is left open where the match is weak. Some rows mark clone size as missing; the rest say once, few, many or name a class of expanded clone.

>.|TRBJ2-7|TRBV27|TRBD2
CASSARLAGGPRYEQYF
TGTGCCAGCAGTGCGAGACTAGCGGGAGGGCCTAGATACGAGCAGTACTTC
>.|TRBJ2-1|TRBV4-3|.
CASSQDSDYNEQFF
TGCGCCAGCAGCCAAGACAGCGACTACAATGAGCAGTTCTTC
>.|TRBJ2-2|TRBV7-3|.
CASSLTRSSSAGELFF
TGTGCCAGCAGCTTAACTAGGTCGAGTTCTGCCGGGGAGCTGTTTTTT
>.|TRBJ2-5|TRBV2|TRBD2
CASSVDQGTSGQETQYF
TGTGCCAGCAGTGTGGATCAGGGGACTAGCGGTCAAGAGACCCAGTACTTC
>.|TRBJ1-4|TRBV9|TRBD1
CARIRTGGVRAEKLFF
TGTGCCAGAATTAGGACAGGGGGCGTGAGGGCGGAAAAACTGTTTTTT
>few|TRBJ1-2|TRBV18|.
CASSDGANYGYTF
TGTGCCAGCTCGGACGGAGCTAACTATGGCTACACCTTC
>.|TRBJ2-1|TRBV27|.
CASSLRSAYNEQFF
TGTGCCAGCAGTTTACGATCTGCCTACAATGAGCAGTTCTTC
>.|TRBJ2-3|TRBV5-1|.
CASSYDAGNPDTQYF
TGCGCCAGCAGCTACGATGCTGGGAATCCAGATACGCAGTATTTT
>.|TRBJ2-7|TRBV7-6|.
CASSSHRDIEQYF
TGTGCCAGCAGCTCTCACAGGGACATCGAGCAGTACTTC
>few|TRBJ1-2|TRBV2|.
CASSPGTYGYTF
TGTGCCAGCAGTCCAGGGACCTATGGCTACACCTTC
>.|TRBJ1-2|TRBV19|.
CASSPEHRTNNYGYTF
TGTGCCAGTAGTCCCGAACACAGGACAAACAATTATGGCTACACCTTC
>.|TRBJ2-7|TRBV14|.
CASSLIAVTGKSYEQYF
TGTGCCAGCAGCCTTATAGCGGTAACCGGTAAGAGCTACGAGCAGTACTTC
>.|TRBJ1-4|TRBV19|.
CASSIGEGLTNEKLFF
TGTGCCAGTAGTATAGGGGAGGGCCTAACTAATGAAAAACTGTTTTTT
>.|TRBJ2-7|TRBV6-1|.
CASSGAASYEQYF
TGTGCCAGCAGTGGTGCGGCTTCCTACGAGCAGTACTTC
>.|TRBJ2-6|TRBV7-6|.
CASSLRPRNRVGTGANVLTF
TGTGCCAGCAGCTTACGACCCCGCAACCGCGTGGGCACTGGGGCCAACGTCCTGACTTTC
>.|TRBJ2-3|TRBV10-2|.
CASGNIQNTDTQYF
TGCGCCAGCGGAAATATCCAAAACACAGATACGCAGTATTTT
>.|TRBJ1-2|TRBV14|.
CASSPLDTVYYGYTF
TGTGCCAGCAGCCCCCTGGACACAGTCTACTATGGCTACACCTTC
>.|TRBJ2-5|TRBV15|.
CATSSQWGLQETQYF
TGTGCCACCAGCAGCCAGTGGGGATTACAAGAGACCCAGTACTTC
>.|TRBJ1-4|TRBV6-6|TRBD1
CASRTGGLEKLFF
TGTGCCAGCAGGACAGGGGGCCTTGAAAAACTGTTTTTT
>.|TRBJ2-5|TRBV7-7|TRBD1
CASSAGTGETQYF
TGTGCTAGCAGCGCCGGGACAGGGGAGACCCAGTACTTC
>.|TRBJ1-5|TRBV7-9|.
CASSSEGGAYQPQHF
TGTGCCAGCAGCTCTGAAGGGGGGGCTTATCAGCCCCAGCATTTT
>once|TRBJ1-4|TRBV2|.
CASSYEGQLNEKLFF
TGTGCCAGCAGTTATGAGGGCCAACTAAACGAAAAACTGTTTTTT
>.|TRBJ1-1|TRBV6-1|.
CASSEGARTEAFF
TGTGCCAGCAGTGAAGGGGCCCGCACTGAAGCTTTCTTT
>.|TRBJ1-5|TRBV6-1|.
CASSEPGRGKHQPQHF
TGTGCCAGCAGTGAACCCGGCCGGGGAAAACATCAGCCCCAGCATTTT
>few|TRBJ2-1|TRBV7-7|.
CASSPLSYNEQFF
TGTGCTAGCAGCCCCCTCTCCTACAATGAGCAGTTCTTC
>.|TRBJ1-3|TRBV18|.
CASSRSGNTIYF
TGTGCCAGCTCCCGCTCTGGAAACACCATATATTTT
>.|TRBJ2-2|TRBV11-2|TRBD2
CASSPRLAGGAGELFF
TGTGCCAGCAGCCCAAGACTAGCGGGTGGAGCCGGGGAGCTGTTTTTT
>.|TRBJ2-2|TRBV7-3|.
CASSLGADTGELFF
TGTGCCAGCAGCTTGGGGGCGGACACCGGGGAGCTGTTTTTT
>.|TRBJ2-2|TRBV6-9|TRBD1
CASSDPGQSTGELFF
TGTGCCAGCAGTGATCCGGGACAGAGCACCGGGGAGCTGTTTTTT
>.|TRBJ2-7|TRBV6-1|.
CASSEAPVGVYEQYF
TGTGCCAGCAGTGAAGCCCCCGTGGGGGTTTACGAGCAGTACTTC
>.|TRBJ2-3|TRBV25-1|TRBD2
CASSSLGGTDTQYF
TGTGCCAGCAGCTCCTTGGGGGGGACAGATACGCAGTATTTT
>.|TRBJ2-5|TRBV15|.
CATSRDPAEQETQYF
TGTGCCACCAGCAGAGATCCGGCGGAGCAAGAGACCCAGTACTTC
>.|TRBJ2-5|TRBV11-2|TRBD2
CASSLVAGATETQYF
TGTGCCAGCAGCTTAGTAGCGGGAGCCACGGAGACCCAGTACTTC
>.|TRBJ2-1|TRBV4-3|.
CASSQKGSSYNEQFF
TGCGCCAGCAGTCAGAAAGGGAGCTCCTACAATGAGCAGTTCTTC
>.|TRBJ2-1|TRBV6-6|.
CASGGAGLYNEQFF
TGTGCCAGCGGCGGGGCAGGGCTGTACAATGAGCAGTTCTTC
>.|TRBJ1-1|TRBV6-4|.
CASRKTGNTEAFF
TGTGCCAGCAGGAAGACAGGGAACACTGAAGCTTTCTTT
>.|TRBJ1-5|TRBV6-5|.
CASSYSNGQPQHF
TGTGCCAGCAGTTACTCGAATGGTCAGCCCCAGCATTTT
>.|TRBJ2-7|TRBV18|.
CASSPENGPYEQYF
TGTGCCAGCTCACCCGAAAACGGTCCCTACGAGCAGTACTTC
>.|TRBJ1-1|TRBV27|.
CASSWGGGTEAFF
TGTGCCAGCAGTTGGGGGGGCGGCACTGAAGCTTTCTTT
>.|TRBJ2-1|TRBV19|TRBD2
CASSNGLAGVQFF
TGTGCCAGTAGTAACGGGCTAGCGGGAGTACAGTTCTTC
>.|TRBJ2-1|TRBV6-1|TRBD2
CASSERTSGRSYNEQFF
TGTGCCAGCAGTGAACGGACTAGCGGGAGGTCCTACAATGAGCAGTTCTTC